What follows are 18 T cell receptor beta chains derived from one specimen sequenced in a study of blood T cell repertoires in COVID-19. Sequencing was performed with immunoSEQ multiplex PCR; in TCRdb, only in-frame clones are kept and a portion is missing. The data show roughly 260,000 clones, approximately 85% seen once. The source material was PBMCs or T cells enriched from blood (not recorded which). These receptors were taken from a woman between 45 and 65 years old who had recovered from COVID-19.

V usage is TRBV5-1 and J usage is TRBJ2-5, with a tentative D call TRBD2 (5 bases). V shed 4 bases and J shed 4 bases, with 11 bases lying between them. Germline V gene lookup returns CDR1 SGHRS and CDR2 YFSETQ. The CDR3 is made up of 13 amino acids. CDR3 in amino acids: CASSRGVGETQYF. In DNA form, the CDR3 reads TGCGCCAGCAGCCGGGGTGTAGGAGAGACCCAGTACTTC.

This chain joins TRBV12-3 or TRBV12-4 and TRBJ1-4; D might be TRBD1 (5 bases). The length of the CDR3 is 13 residues. Trimming took 6 bases from V and 6 from J, leaving 11 bases between them. The CDR3 protein is CASRPGGDEKLFF. CDR3 DNA: TGTGCCAGCAGGCCCGGGGGGGATGAAAAACTGTTTTTT.

This clone was seen a single time. CDR3 region: CAWSRDRGFYQPQHF. For the CDR3, the DNA is TGTGCCTGGAGCCGGGACAGGGGGTTCTATCAGCCCCAGCATTTT. The rearrangement uses TRBV30 and TRBJ1-5, with 11 bases fitting TRBD1. The CDR3 totals 15 residues. From germline, CDR1 is GTSNPN and CDR2 SVGIG (reference sequence). V gave up 3 bases and J gave up 5 bases; unmatched junction bases: 6.

The CDR3 sequence is CANGQANTEAFF. CDR3 DNA sequence: TGTGCCAACGGACAGGCGAACACTGAAGCTTTCTTT. This chain joins TRBV28 and TRBJ1-1; 7 nucleotides match TRBD1. Losses at the gene ends were 10 bases for V and 1 base for J; bases not matched to a gene: 3. This CDR3 is built from 12 residues. Germline V gene sequence: CDR1 MDHEN, CDR2 SYDVKM. Combining the CDR3 with reference TRBV28 and TRBJ1-1 gives the whole variable domain DVKVTQSSRYLVKRTGEKVFLECVQDMDHENMFWYRQDPGLGLRLIYFSYDVKMKEKGDIPEGYSVSREKKERFSLILESASTNQTSMYLCANGQANTEAFFGQGTRLTVV.

This clone was counted a single time. The chain links TRBV5-1 to TRBJ2-1; TRBD2 agrees at 7 bases. V gave up 4 bases and J gave up 0 bases; unmatched junction bases: 10. Germline V gene data show CDR1 as SGHRS and CDR2 as YFSETQ. The length of the CDR3 is 17 residues. CDR3: CASSRSQAGLSYNEQFF. CDR3 nucleotides: TGCGCCAGCAGCCGTTCTCAAGCGGGACTCTCCTACAATGAGCAGTTCTTC. The complete variable domain, with remaining parts taken from reference TRBV5-1 and TRBJ2-1, reads KAGVTQTPRYLIKTRGQQVTLSCSPISGHRSVSWYQQTPGQGLQFLFEYFSETQRNKGNFPGRFSGRQFSNSRSEMNVSTLELGDSALYLCASSRSQAGLSYNEQFFGPGTRLTVL.

This clone was observed a handful of times. The chain combines TRBV5-4 with TRBJ2-7; 8 bases line up with TRBD2. J lost 6 bases, V lost 0 bases, and 8 bases had no gene match. Germline CDR1 and CDR2: SGHNT and YYREEE (reference sequence). This CDR3 region has 15 residues. The CDR3: CASSLGDGGRSEQYF. CDR3 DNA sequence: TGTGCCAGCAGCTTGGGAGATGGCGGGAGGAGCGAGCAGTACTTC.

The chain carries TRBV15 and TRBJ2-7; 7 bases are a match to TRBD2. The length of the CDR3 is 15 residues. Germline V lookup: CDR1 LNHNV, CDR2 YYDKDF (reference sequence). With 0 bases clipped from V and 7 bases from J, the junction kept 9 bases outside the gene matches. The CDR3 here is CATSRDIGPREEQYF. As DNA, the CDR3 is TGTGCCACCAGCAGAGATATAGGTCCGCGGGAGGAGCAGTACTTC.

The rearrangement uses TRBV27 and TRBJ2-1, with 8 nucleotides matching TRBD2. The CDR3 contains 18 residues. Losses at the gene ends were 5 bases for V and 0 bases for J; bases not matched to a gene: 12. The V gene's germline CDR1 is MNHEY and CDR2 SMNVEV (reference sequence). The CDR3, as DNA: TGTGCCAGCAGTCCCAAACCGGGACTAGTAAGCTCCTACAATGAGCAGTTCTTC. Its translation is CASSPKPGLVSSYNEQFF.

The V and J genes are TRBV7-9 and TRBJ2-3, with a tentative D call TRBD2 (6 bases). The CDR3 has 14 amino acids. CDR1 is SEHNR and CDR2 is FQNEAQ in the germline V gene (reference sequence). Between the trimmed V and J ends, which lost 0 bases and 5 bases, there was a span of 9 bases. In DNA form, the CDR3 reads TGTGCCAGCAGCTTAGCCGGGGGAGGAGATACGCAGTATTTT. Translation: CASSLAGGGDTQYF.

On this clone: Its ends do not fully match the called genes, so a read error is possible. The J gene is TRBJ2-2, the V gene TRBV7-7, with TRBD2 matching 13 bases. There are 18 residues in the CDR3. Germline loops: CDR1 SSHAT, CDR2 FNYEAQ (reference sequence). The CDR3: CASSPYPGLAGLTGELFF. The CDR3 DNA reads as TGTGCTAGCAGCCCGTATCCGGGACTAGCGGGATTAACCGGGGAGCTGTTTTTT.

The chain combines TRBV7-2 with TRBJ2-1; D ambiguous. Germline V gene sequence: CDR1 SGHTA, CDR2 FQGNSA. This CDR3 is built from 11 residues. The ends were cut back, 2 bases at V and 13 bases at J, with 9 bases in the middle. The CDR3 DNA is TGTGCCAGCAGCTTAAAAACTTTTCAGTTCTTC. Its translation is CASSLKTFQFF.

This chain joins TRBV28 and TRBJ1-6, with 10 bases aligning to TRBD1. This CDR3 comprises 14 residues. Unmatched junction bases numbered 5, after V lost 10 bases and J lost 5 bases. CDR1 MDHEN and CDR2 SYDVKM come from the germline V gene. The CDR3 region is CATLDRGDNSPLHF. CDR3 in DNA: TGTGCCACCTTGGACAGGGGGGATAATTCACCCCTCCACTTT.

The J gene is TRBJ1-6, the V gene TRBV4-1; maybe TRBD1 (6 bases). In germline, CDR1 is MGHRA, CDR2 YSYEKL. Trimming cost V 0 bases and J 8 bases, with 14 bases left between them. CDR3 length equals 16 residues. Here the CDR3 reads CASSQDRGPSYSPLHF. The CDR3 region has the DNA TGCGCCAGCAGCCAAGACAGGGGACCTTCTTATTCACCCCTCCACTTT.

In its sample, this clone was seen once. The chain couples TRBV29-1 to TRBJ1-2; 7 bases match TRBD1. This CDR3 is built from 13 residues. The germline V gene encodes CDR1 SQVTM and CDR2 ANQGSEA. The ends lost 5 bases at V and 2 bases at J; junction bases unmatched: 5. The CDR3 reads CSVQGQRNYGYTF. In DNA form, the CDR3 reads TGCAGCGTTCAGGGACAGCGAAACTATGGCTACACCTTC. Filled out from reference TRBV29-1 and TRBJ1-2, the complete variable domain reads SAVISQKPSRDICQRGTSLTIQCQVDSQVTMMFWYRQQPGQSLTLIATANQGSEATYESGFVIDKFPISRPNLTFSTLTVSNMSPEDSSIYLCSVQGQRNYGYTFGSGTRLTVV.

This chain joins TRBV6-5 and TRBJ2-1; D might be TRBD2 (5 bases). Trimming shortened V by 6 bases and J by 8 bases, and 14 bases separated the two germline ends. Germline CDR1 MNHEY, CDR2 SVGAGI. The CDR3 is 13 amino acids. As DNA, the CDR3 is TGTGCCAGCAGGCTCCGGGGTTTCGATGAGCAGTTCTTC. Encoded protein: CASRLRGFDEQFF.

A single count supports this clone. The chain joins TRBV7-2 to TRBJ1-5, with a weak D call TRBD1 (6 bases). Germline V gene lookup returns CDR1 SGHTA and CDR2 FQGNSA. V shed 5 bases and J shed 0 bases, with 8 bases lying between them. The CDR3 has 14 residues. The CDR3 nucleotides read TGTGCCAGCAGCATGACAGGTAGCAATCAGCCCCAGCATTTT. This codes for CASSMTGSNQPQHF.

The chain has TRBV7-2 and TRBJ1-1; 9 bases match TRBD1. With V trimmed by 4 bases and J by 2 bases, 5 bases remained unmatched. Germline lookup yields CDR1 SGHTA and CDR2 FQGNSA. This CDR3 has 15 residues. The CDR3 is CASSSYRGQNTEAFF. CDR3 nucleotides: TGTGCCAGCAGCTCGTACAGGGGGCAAAACACTGAAGCTTTCTTT. The whole variable domain, remainder taken from reference TRBV7-2 and TRBJ1-1, is GAGVSQSPSNKVTEKGKDVELRCDPISGHTALYWYRQSLGQGLEFLIYFQGNSAPDKSGLPSDRFSAERTGGSVSTLTIQRTQQEDSAVYLCASSSYRGQNTEAFFGQGTRLTVV.

The chain employs TRBV6-5 and TRBJ2-3, with 8 positions matching TRBD2. The CDR3 covers 15 residues. From germline, CDR1 is MNHEY and CDR2 SVGAGI. The trim removed 6 bases at V and 2 bases at J, leaving 7 bases unmatched. CDR3 residues: CASRNSGALTDTQYF. The CDR3 DNA reads as TGTGCCAGCAGAAATAGCGGGGCCCTCACAGATACGCAGTATTTT.